The sequence of this TCR beta chain was determined in a study of PD-1 blockade in classical Hodgkin lymphoma. In the study overall: On a schedule of every 2 weeks, patients received nivolumab 3 mg/kg intravenously. General study findings and limits: Some patients began nivolumab under 1 year after ASCT. These patients were excluded from later analyses. Complete responders matched newly diagnosed patients in baseline diversity. A significant rise in TCR diversity was seen by C4D1 for CD4+ cells but not for CD8+ cells.

Points on this clone: What it binds is not known.

Here immunoSEQ multiplex PCR was the method, and the copy in TCRdb shows in-frame clones only, minus some. The sample holds 30,000 to 35,000 clones; 90% are singletons and the top ten take roughly 0.24%. This CDR3 has 15 amino acids. The J segment lost 4 bases and the V segment lost 2 bases, leaving 8 bases of the junction unmatched. Germline V gives CDR1 MNHEY, CDR2 SMNVEV (reference sequence). Relapse was seen in all patients after autologous stem cell transplantation, and brentuximab vedotin exposure was variable. The CD4+ T cells used were purified from thawed PBMCs through magnetic negative selection.

The chain combines TRBV27 with TRBJ2-7, with 7 nucleotides matching TRBD1. The receptor's source is a human donor with classical Hodgkin lymphoma. The sequenced sample was CD4+ T cells from blood, obtained at baseline. The CDR3 nucleotides are TGTGCCAGCAGTTTAGGATCGGGGACAGCGTACGAGCAGTACTTC. It codes for CASSLGSGTAYEQYF.